The clone carrying this TCR beta chain appeared a single time. This sample also contains other DNA sequences that code for the same CDR3. The sample is drawn from a study of blood T cell repertoires in COVID-19. Study-wide context: COVID-19 samples from acute and convalescent phases originated in the United States, Italy and Spain. Nucleic acid was either cDNA or gDNA, and it came from T cells, B-cell-depleted T cells, or PBMCs.

As handled by the study authors: The assay estimated nucleated cells by amplifying reference gene primers. Repertoires were generated with immunoSEQ multiplex PCR, while TCRdb's copy carries only in-frame clones and drops some. The V and J calls and clone size come from that table; D and trimming were worked out from the DNA. This table has 70,000 to 95,000 clones, roughly 89% appearing once. Germline-derived CDR1 and CDR2 are SGHTA and FQGTGA. The CDR3 runs to 14 residues. V lost 1 base and J 2 bases, leaving 7 bases between the germline ends. The chain couples TRBV7-3 to TRBJ2-3, with D unresolved. Material: peripheral blood. The clonotype originates from an elderly woman with active COVID-19. Written as DNA, the CDR3 is TGTGCCAGCAGCTTAATCCCTTCCACAGATACGCAGTATTTT. Encoded protein: CASSLIPSTDTQYF.